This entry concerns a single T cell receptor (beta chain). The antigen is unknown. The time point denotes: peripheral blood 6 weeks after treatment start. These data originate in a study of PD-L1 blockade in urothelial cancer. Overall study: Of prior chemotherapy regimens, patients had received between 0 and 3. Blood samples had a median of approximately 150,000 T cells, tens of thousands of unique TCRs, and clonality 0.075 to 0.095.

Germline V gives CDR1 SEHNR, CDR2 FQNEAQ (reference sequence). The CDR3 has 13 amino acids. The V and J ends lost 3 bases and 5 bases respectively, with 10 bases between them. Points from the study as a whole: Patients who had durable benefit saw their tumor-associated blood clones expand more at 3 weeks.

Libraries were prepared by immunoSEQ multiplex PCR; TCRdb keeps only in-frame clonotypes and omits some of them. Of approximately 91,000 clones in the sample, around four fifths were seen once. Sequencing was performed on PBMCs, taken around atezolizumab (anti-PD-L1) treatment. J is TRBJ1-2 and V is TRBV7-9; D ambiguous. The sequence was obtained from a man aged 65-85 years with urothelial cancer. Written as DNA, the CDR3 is TGTGCCAGCAGCTTTCCGGAGACTTATGGCTACACCTTC. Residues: CASSFPETYGYTF.